The T cell receptor (beta chain) under discussion was sequenced for a study of blood T cell repertoires in COVID-19. Here immunoSEQ multiplex PCR was the method, and the copy in TCRdb shows in-frame clones only, minus some. The sample includes 250,000 to 300,000 clones, around 90% of them seen just once. Researchers sorted participants into cohorts using their self-reported clinical history. Sequences were obtained from PBMCs or T cells enriched from blood (not recorded which). This TCR was recovered from a woman aged 30 to 39 who had recovered from COVID-19.

As DNA, the CDR3 is TGTGCCAGCAGTTTAAGGGGGCCGACAGAACTGGGGGAGACCCAGTACTTC. Its protein is CASSLRGPTELGETQYF. The chain joins TRBV27 to TRBJ2-5; 7 nucleotides match TRBD1. V shed 2 bases, J shed 5 bases, and the junction held 14 bases outside the gene matches. Germline V gene data show CDR1 as MNHEY and CDR2 as SMNVEV (reference sequence). This CDR3 has 17 residues.